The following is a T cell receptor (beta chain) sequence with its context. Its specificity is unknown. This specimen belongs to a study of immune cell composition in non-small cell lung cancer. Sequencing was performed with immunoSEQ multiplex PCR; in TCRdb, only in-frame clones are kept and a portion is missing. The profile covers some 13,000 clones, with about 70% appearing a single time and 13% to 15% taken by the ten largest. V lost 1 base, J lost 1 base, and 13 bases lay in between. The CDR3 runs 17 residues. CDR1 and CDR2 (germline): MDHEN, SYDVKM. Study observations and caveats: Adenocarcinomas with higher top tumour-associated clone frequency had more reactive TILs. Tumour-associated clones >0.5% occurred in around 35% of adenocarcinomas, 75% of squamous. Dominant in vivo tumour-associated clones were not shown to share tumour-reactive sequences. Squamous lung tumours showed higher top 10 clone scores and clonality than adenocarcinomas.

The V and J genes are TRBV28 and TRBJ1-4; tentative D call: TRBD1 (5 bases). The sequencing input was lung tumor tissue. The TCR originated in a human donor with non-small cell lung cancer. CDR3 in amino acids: CASSLFLRGGTNEKLFF. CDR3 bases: TGTGCCAGCAGTTTATTCTTGAGGGGAGGAACTAATGAAAAACTGTTTTTT.